In its sample, the clone carrying this T cell receptor beta chain ranks as medium-sized. Its antigen remains unidentified. The treatment denotes: roughly ten-day PBMC culture with coronavirus spike peptide pools or control peptides (ViraFEST assay). The CDR3 extends over 16 amino acids. V shed 2 bases, J shed 7 bases, and the junction held 6 bases outside the gene matches. Germline CDR1 and CDR2: MNHNS and SASEGT. This record belongs to a study of vaccination and CD4 T cells after COVID-19. Overall study: No peptide, an HIV-1 Nef pool, or a CEFX pool was what each control culture received.

Researchers used the Oncomine TCR Beta short-read assay to sequence DNA from cultured CD4+ T cells. In TCRdb, the PCR reads were re-called with MiXCR into one record per CDR3 protein. The sample consists of around 12,000 distinct CDR3 sequences, 55% to 60% of them appearing once. This clonotype originated in a human donor who had recovered from COVID-19. Input material: CD4+ T cells from blood, cultured in vitro. J is TRBJ1-6 and V is TRBV6-1; 9 bases are shared with TRBD1. Here the CDR3 DNA reads TGTGCCAGCAGTGAATCCATTGGACAGGGGAATTCACCCCTCCACTTT. Translation: CASSESIGQGNSPLHF.